Sequencing of this T cell receptor beta chain was carried out in a study of T cell repertoires in cytomegalovirus infection. Study details: It was the public TCR beta signatures that indicated both CMV infection and matching HLA type.

CDR1 SGHVS and CDR2 FNYEAQ come from the germline V gene. Trimming cost V 5 bases and J 0 bases; bases outside gene matches: 9. This CDR3 has 16 residues. TCRdb reprocessed the reads with MiXCR, giving one entry per CDR3 protein. Of some 800,000 distinct CDR3 sequences listed, about 33% are singletons. On this clonotype: What it binds is unknown.

This clonotype was obtained from a human donor in good health (CMV status not recorded). Some clones in this sample may be carry-over from other donors' samples. V usage is TRBV7-6 and J usage is TRBJ2-7; 8 positions agree with TRBD1. The sample in question was cultured CD8+ T cells from PBMCs, obtained from culture after CMV antigen stimulation. CDR3 DNA: TGTGCCAGCAGCCCTCGGACAGGGCAACTCTCCTACGAGCAGTACTTC. Translation gives CASSPRTGQLSYEQYF.